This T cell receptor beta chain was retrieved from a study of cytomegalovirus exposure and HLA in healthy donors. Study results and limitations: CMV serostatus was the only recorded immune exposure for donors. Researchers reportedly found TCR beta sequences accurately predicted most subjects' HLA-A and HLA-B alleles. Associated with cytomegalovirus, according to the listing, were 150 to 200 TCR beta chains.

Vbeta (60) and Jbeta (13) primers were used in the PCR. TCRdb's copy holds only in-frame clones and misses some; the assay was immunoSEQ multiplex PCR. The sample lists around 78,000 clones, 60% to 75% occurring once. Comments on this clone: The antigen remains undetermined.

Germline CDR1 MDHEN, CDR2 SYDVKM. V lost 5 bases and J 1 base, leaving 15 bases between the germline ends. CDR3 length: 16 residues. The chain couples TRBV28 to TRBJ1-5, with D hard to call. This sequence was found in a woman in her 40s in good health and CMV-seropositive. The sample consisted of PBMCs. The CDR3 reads CASSPPGRASNQPQHF. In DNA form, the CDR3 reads TGTGCCAGCAGTCCCCCGGGGAGGGCGAGCAATCAGCCCCAGCATTTT.